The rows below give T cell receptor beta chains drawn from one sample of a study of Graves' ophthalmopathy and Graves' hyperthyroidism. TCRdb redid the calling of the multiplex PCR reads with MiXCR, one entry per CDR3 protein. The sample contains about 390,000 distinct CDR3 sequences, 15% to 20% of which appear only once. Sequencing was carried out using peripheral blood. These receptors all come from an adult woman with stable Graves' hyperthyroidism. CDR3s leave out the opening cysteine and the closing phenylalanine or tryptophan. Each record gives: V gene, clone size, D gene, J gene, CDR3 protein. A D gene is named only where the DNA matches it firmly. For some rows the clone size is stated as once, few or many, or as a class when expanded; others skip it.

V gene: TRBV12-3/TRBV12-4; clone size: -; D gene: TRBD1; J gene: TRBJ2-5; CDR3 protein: ASSLHRGLETRY
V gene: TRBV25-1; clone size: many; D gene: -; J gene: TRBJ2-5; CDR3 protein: ASSEGPLPQPRETQY
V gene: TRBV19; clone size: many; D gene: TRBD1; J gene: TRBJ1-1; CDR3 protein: ASREGALNTEAF
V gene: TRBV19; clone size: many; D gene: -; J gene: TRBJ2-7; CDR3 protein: ASSIGRSDSHYEQY
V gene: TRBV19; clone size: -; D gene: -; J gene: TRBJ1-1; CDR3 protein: ASYRQTEAF
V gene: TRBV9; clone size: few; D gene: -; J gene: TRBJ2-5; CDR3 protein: ASSETPLETQY
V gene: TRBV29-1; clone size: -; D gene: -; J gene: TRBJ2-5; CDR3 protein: SVAPGETQY
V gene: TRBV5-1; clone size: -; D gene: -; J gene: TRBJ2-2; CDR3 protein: ASSWAGPGELF
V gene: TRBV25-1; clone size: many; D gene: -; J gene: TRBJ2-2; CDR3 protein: ASSPLLRGVATSFAGELF
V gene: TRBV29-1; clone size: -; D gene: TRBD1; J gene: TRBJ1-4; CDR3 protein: SVSPTGFGKLF